The 23 T cell receptor beta chains given below trace back to one sample, sequenced in a study of beta chain features in type 1 diabetes. Study-level findings and limits: All four CD4+ subsets of Type 1 diabetes patients contained TCRB CDR3s that were moderately but significantly shorter.

TCRB transcripts that were expressed got sequenced, as all of the isolated RNA had been reverse transcribed. The repertoire was sequenced with immunoSEQ multiplex PCR; TCRdb's copy has only in-frame clones and lacks some. The sample lists a few hundred thousand clones, around 13% seen once, with around 0.0099% in the top ten. The antigens of these receptors remain unknown. Sequencing was performed on naive CD4+ T cells from blood. The receptors originated from a woman aged 18-29 years with type 1 diabetes.

In its sample, this clone was seen a few times. This chain connects TRBV5-1 to TRBJ2-1; 9 bases are shared with TRBD2. The V gene's germline CDR1 is SGHRS and CDR2 YFSETQ. Trimming removed 6 bases from V and 4 bases from J; junction bases left unmatched: 5. The CDR3 consists of 14 residues. The CDR3 coding sequence is TGCGCCAGCAACCCGACTAGCGGTTACAATGAGCAGTTCTTC. This translates into CASNPTSGYNEQFF.

V gene TRBV15 combines with J gene TRBJ1-5; D may be TRBD1 (5 bases). The CDR3 extends over 16 amino acids. The germline V gene has CDR1 LNHNV and CDR2 YYDKDF (reference sequence). Between the trimmed V and J ends, which lost 1 base and 7 bases, there was a span of 17 bases. CDR3 amino acids: CATSRAGGTGSQPQHF. The CDR3 bases are TGTGCCACCAGCAGAGCCGGGGGGACCGGGTCCCAGCCCCAGCATTTT. The variable domain in full, with the rest retrieved from reference TRBV15 and TRBJ1-5, is DAMVIQNPRYQVTQFGKPVTLSCSQTLNHNVMYWYQQKSSQAPKLLFHYYDKDFNNEADTPDNFQSRRPNTSFCFLDIRSPGLGDTAMYLCATSRAGGTGSQPQHFGDGTRLSIL.

V gene TRBV10-2 combines with J gene TRBJ1-5; D not certain. Trimming pared 2 bases from V and 5 bases from J, leaving 4 bases between. The CDR3 is 12 residues long. The germline V gene encodes CDR1 WSHSY and CDR2 SAAADI. This CDR3 reads CASSERDQPQHF. DNA of the CDR3: TGCGCCAGCAGTGAGCGGGATCAGCCCCAGCATTTT.

V is TRBV6-5 and J is TRBJ2-2; D not certain. This CDR3 region has 15 residues. The ends were cut back, 2 bases at V and 3 bases at J, with 10 bases in the middle. From germline, CDR1 is MNHEY and CDR2 SVGAGI. CDR3 nucleotides: TGTGCCAGCAGTTACCGGAGCTGGGACACCGGGGAGCTGTTTTTT. It encodes CASSYRSWDTGELFF.

This clone was detected only a few times. The chain joins TRBV30 to TRBJ2-5, with no clear D. The germline gives CDR1 GTSNPN, CDR2 SVGIG (reference sequence). This CDR3 region has 14 residues. The V gene lost 2 bases and the J gene lost 5 bases, with 15 bases spanning the gap. The CDR3 sequence: CAWSKTDPRETQYF. CDR3 DNA sequence: TGTGCCTGGAGTAAGACCGACCCTAGGGAGACCCAGTACTTC.

This clone was detected only a few times. The chain uses TRBV28 and TRBJ2-3; 8 nucleotides agree with TRBD2. Germline trimming cut 5 bases from V and 4 bases from J; bases unmatched to any gene: 5. Per the germline V gene, CDR1 is MDHEN and CDR2 is SYDVKM. The CDR3 totals 14 residues. In nucleotides, the CDR3 is TGTGCCAGCAGTGCCGCGGGAGGCGCAGATACGCAGTATTTT. This sequence encodes CASSAAGGADTQYF.

The chain employs TRBV5-4 and TRBJ1-1; D ambiguous. CDR3 length: 13 residues. Trimming cost V 3 bases and J 0 bases, with 6 bases left between them. Germline CDR1 is SGHNT and CDR2 is YYREEE (reference sequence). CDR3 region: CASSYQMNTEAFF. The CDR3, as DNA: TGTGCCAGCAGCTACCAGATGAACACTGAAGCTTTCTTT.

This clone was seen only a few times. CDR3 sequence: CAWSKTGYGTQYF. Here the CDR3 DNA reads TGTGCCTGGAGCAAGACAGGGTATGGTACGCAGTATTTT. The rearrangement joins TRBV30 to TRBJ2-3, with 7 nucleotides matching TRBD1. With V trimmed by 3 bases and J by 8 bases, 8 bases remained unmatched. The CDR3 is made up of 13 amino acids. Germline lookup yields CDR1 GTSNPN and CDR2 SVGIG (reference sequence).

This clone was counted between two and nine times. The chain couples TRBV7-3 to TRBJ2-2; D unresolved. The CDR3 sequence is 12 residues long. The V gene lost 0 bases and the J gene lost 7 bases, with 3 bases spanning the gap. Germline CDR1 is SGHTA and CDR2 is FQGTGA. CDR3 in amino acids: CASSLTRGELFF. CDR3 sequence (DNA): TGTGCCAGCAGCTTAACGCGCGGGGAGCTGTTTTTT.

This clone was seen a handful of times. The gene calls are TRBV7-9 and TRBJ2-7, with 9 bases aligning to TRBD1. The CDR3 runs to 14 residues. From germline, CDR1 is SEHNR and CDR2 FQNEAQ (reference sequence). V shed 4 bases, J shed 5 bases, and the junction held 6 bases outside the gene matches. Written as DNA, the CDR3 is TGTGCCAGCAGCTGGGGACAGGGTCGGCACGAGCAGTACTTC. Translated: CASSWGQGRHEQYF.

This clone was observed a handful of times. The CDR3 DNA is TGTGCCTGGACCCGAATACCGGGACTAGCGGGCAACAATGAGCAGTTCTTC. This translates into CAWTRIPGLAGNNEQFF. The V and J genes are TRBV30 and TRBJ2-1, with TRBD2 matching 12 bases. The length of the CDR3 is 17 residues. Germline V CDR1 and CDR2: GTSNPN, SVGIG (reference sequence). The trim removed 4 bases at V and 5 bases at J, leaving 12 bases unmatched.

The chain combines TRBV5-1 with TRBJ2-2, with D unresolved. Germline V gene lookup returns CDR1 SGHRS and CDR2 YFSETQ. Between the trimmed V and J ends, which lost 6 bases and 3 bases, there was a span of 3 bases. The CDR3 sequence is 11 residues long. The CDR3 sequence: CASIDTGELFF. Written as DNA, the CDR3 is TGCGCCAGCATCGACACCGGGGAGCTGTTTTTT.

The table lists this clone with a few counts. V usage is TRBV2 and J usage is TRBJ2-5; no reliable D call. There are 13 residues in the CDR3. Germline lookup yields CDR1 SNHLY and CDR2 FYNNEI. The V end was cut by 4 bases, the J end by 0 bases, with 6 bases between. For the CDR3, the DNA is TGTGCCAGCAGTGTCCGGTACCAAGAGACCCAGTACTTC. As protein: CASSVRYQETQYF.

This clone was seen only a few times. The chain links TRBV25-1 to TRBJ2-2; no firm D call. Germline assignment: CDR1 MGHDK and CDR2 SYGVNS. V was cut by 3 bases and J by 0 bases, with 2 bases left in between. The CDR3 has 13 residues. The CDR3 DNA reads as TGTGCCAGCAGTGACACGAACACCGGGGAGCTGTTTTTT. It codes for CASSDTNTGELFF. Based on the CDR3 plus reference TRBV25-1 and TRBJ2-2, the full variable domain is EADIYQTPRYLVIGTGKKITLECSQTMGHDKMYWYQQDPGMELHLIHYSYGVNSTEKGDLSSESTVSRIRTEHFPLTLESARPSHTSQYLCASSDTNTGELFFGEGSRLTVL.

This clone was seen a handful of times. The chain links TRBV5-4 to TRBJ2-4, with TRBD2 matching 8 bases. The V and J ends lost 0 bases and 1 base, in that order; junction bases with no gene match: 6. This CDR3 has 17 residues. CDR1 and CDR2 (germline): SGHNT, YYREEE (reference sequence). CDR3 nucleotide sequence: TGTGCCAGCAGCTTGGCCGGGGGGGCTTTGGCCAAAAACATTCAGTACTTC. This gives the protein CASSLAGGALAKNIQYF.

The chain carries TRBV7-2 and TRBJ2-1; 10 nucleotides align to TRBD1. Germline CDR1 SGHTA, CDR2 FQGNSA. This CDR3 is 14 amino acids long. V trimming: 5 bases; J trimming: 8 bases; junction bases outside the gene matches: 6. This CDR3 is CASSPDRGRHEQFF. CDR3 nucleotide sequence: TGTGCCAGCAGCCCCGACAGGGGGCGTCATGAGCAGTTCTTC.

The rearrangement links TRBV10-3 to TRBJ2-5, with a possible D match to TRBD1 (6 bases). V was trimmed by 0 bases and J by 5 bases, leaving 16 bases between them. Looked up from germline, CDR1 is ENHRY and CDR2 is SYGVKD. The CDR3 is 16 residues long. CDR3 nucleotide sequence: TGTGCCATCAGTGAGTCGATACAGGGTGCTTGGGAGACCCAGTACTTC. Translation: CAISESIQGAWETQYF.

The chain employs TRBV7-9 and TRBJ2-3; tentatively, D is TRBD2 (5 bases). Trimming cost V 5 bases and J 9 bases, with 15 bases left between them. This CDR3 spans 13 amino acids. Germline V gene lookup returns CDR1 SEHNR and CDR2 FQNEAQ (reference sequence). As DNA, the CDR3 is TGTGCCAGCAGCCTGATGGACTCCAAGACGCAGTATTTT. Translated: CASSLMDSKTQYF.

This rearrangement joins TRBV29-1 to TRBJ2-1, with D possibly matching TRBD2 (6 bases). The CDR3 length is 13 residues. Germline V gene sequence: CDR1 SQVTM, CDR2 ANQGSEA. V lost 6 bases and J lost 2, with 11 bases in between. The CDR3 loop reads CSVMEGTYNEQFF. The CDR3, as DNA: TGCAGCGTCATGGAGGGAACCTACAATGAGCAGTTCTTC.

The J gene is TRBJ2-2, the V gene TRBV7-6; TRBD2 is a possible D gene (5 bases). V shed 3 bases and J shed 1 base, with 9 bases lying between them. Germline V lookup: CDR1 SGHVS, CDR2 FNYEAQ. The CDR3 totals 15 residues. The DNA for the CDR3 is TGTGCCAGCAGCTTCGAACTAGAGAACACCGGGGAGCTGTTTTTT. It specifies CASSFELENTGELFF.

This clone turned up a few times. This chain uses TRBV27 with TRBJ1-4, with a tentative D call TRBD1 (6 bases). CDR1 is MNHEY, CDR2 SMNVEV, per germline (reference sequence). This CDR3 has 15 amino acids. V was trimmed by 4 bases and J by 4 bases, leaving 13 bases between them. The CDR3: CASSSLQGINEKLFF. The CDR3 DNA sequence: TGTGCCAGCAGTTCCCTCCAGGGGATTAATGAAAAACTGTTTTTT. The complete variable domain, with remaining parts taken from reference TRBV27 and TRBJ1-4, reads EAQVTQNPRYLITVTGKKLTVTCSQNMNHEYMSWYRQDPGLGLRQIYYSMNVEVTDKGDVPEGYKVSRKEKRNFPLILESPSPNQTSLYFCASSSLQGINEKLFFGSGTQLSVL.

This clone was seen a handful of times. The chain couples TRBV7-2 to TRBJ2-1; the match to TRBD2 covers 8 bases. Germline V gene lookup returns CDR1 SGHTA and CDR2 FQGNSA. This CDR3 comprises 15 residues. J lost 6 bases, V lost 6 bases, and 10 bases had no gene match. CDR3 loop: CASRPPGTRVNEQFF. DNA for the CDR3: TGTGCCAGCAGACCTCCCGGGACTAGGGTCAATGAGCAGTTCTTC.

Only a few counts were recorded for this clone. The V call is TRBV29-1, the J call TRBJ1-1; D possibly corresponds to TRBD1 (6 bases). Trimming left V 6 bases short and J 4 bases short, with 15 bases between. This CDR3 has 13 amino acids. Germline CDR1 reads SQVTM; CDR2 reads ANQGSEA. In DNA, the CDR3 is TGCAGCGTCGGCGACAGGCTTATCACTGAAGCTTTCTTT. Amino acids: CSVGDRLITEAFF.